These T cell receptor beta chains were read from a single sample in a study of T cell responses to AZD1222 COVID-19 vaccine. TCRdb's copy holds only in-frame clones and misses some; the assay was immunoSEQ multiplex PCR. Among 210,000 or so clones listed, around 94% were seen once. The input for sequencing was peripheral blood, taken 28 days after the second dose of the MenACWY control vaccine. Receptors originate from an adult who received the MenACWY meningococcal vaccine as a control. Each CDR3 is given with its conserved first and last residue. D genes are given only for firm matches. Some rows mark clone size as missing; the rest say once, few, many or name a class of expanded clone.

D gene,V gene,J gene,CDR3 length,clone size,CDR3 DNA,CDR3 protein
-,TRBV19,TRBJ1-2,12,-,TGTGCCAGTAGTATAGGAGAAGGCGGCTACACCTTC,CASSIGEGGYTF
TRBD1,TRBV5-1,TRBJ2-7,16,-,TGCGCCAGCAGCCCCTTGGGGCGGCCAGGGGGCTACGAGCAGTACTTC,CASSPLGRPGGYEQYF
-,TRBV21-1,TRBJ1-6,20,-,TGTGCCAGCAGAACCTCAAACCTACCCGGGACAGCATTTTATAATTCACCCCTCCACTTT,CASRTSNLPGTAFYNSPLHF
-,TRBV2,TRBJ1-3,12,-,TGTGCCAGCAAGGCTTCTGGAAACACCATATATTTT,CASKASGNTIYF
TRBD2,TRBV10-1,TRBJ2-3,14,-,TGCGCCAGCAGCGCTAGCGGGAGAATCGGCTCGCAGTATTTT,CASSASGRIGSQYF
-,TRBV9,TRBJ1-2,14,-,TGTGCCAGCATGATACTTGGACCTGGCTATGGCTACACCTTC,CASMILGPGYGYTF
-,TRBV2,TRBJ1-1,10,-,TGTGCCAGCAGTGACACTGAAGCTTTCTTT,CASSDTEAFF
TRBD2,TRBV7-3,TRBJ2-1,16,-,TGTGCCAGCAGCTTAACGGGGACTAGCGGGACAGACGAGCAGTTCTTC,CASSLTGTSGTDEQFF
-,TRBV28,TRBJ1-4,14,once,TGTGCCAGCAGTCGCCACGGCACTAATGAAAAACTGTTTTTT,CASSRHGTNEKLFF
TRBD1,TRBV28,TRBJ1-2,13,-,TGTGCCAGCAGTGAGGGACAGAACTATGGCTACACCTTC,CASSEGQNYGYTF
-,TRBV30,TRBJ1-5,12,-,TGTGCCTGGGACCCTGGCAATCAGCCCCAGCATTTT,CAWDPGNQPQHF
TRBD1,TRBV28,TRBJ2-1,13,-,TGTGCCAGCAGCCAGACAGGGATTGGTGAGCAGTTCTTC,CASSQTGIGEQFF
-,TRBV19,TRBJ1-1,13,-,TGTGCCAGTAGTGGGACGGTGAACACTGAAGCTTTCTTT,CASSGTVNTEAFF
-,TRBV28,TRBJ1-6,12,-,TGTGCCAGCAGGACAGGAATTTTTGCCCTCCACTTT,CASRTGIFALHF
TRBD1,TRBV9,TRBJ2-1,16,-,TGTGCCAGCAGCGTACTGACAGGGGATTCCTACAATGAGCAGTTCTTC,CASSVLTGDSYNEQFF
-,TRBV20-1,TRBJ2-5,14,once,TGCAGTGCTAGTGGGGAGCGGAGTCAAGAGACCCAGTACTTC,CSASGERSQETQYF
-,TRBV4-2,TRBJ1-1,13,-,TGTGCCAGCAGCCCGACGGTGAACACTGAAGCTTTCTTT,CASSPTVNTEAFF
-,TRBV2,TRBJ1-3,15,once,TGTGCCAGCAGCGGCGGACAGAACTCTGGAAACACCATATATTTT,CASSGGQNSGNTIYF
TRBD1,TRBV9,TRBJ2-2,15,-,TGTGCCAGCAGCGAGACAGGGGGTCGCGCCGGGGAGCTGTTTTTT,CASSETGGRAGELFF
TRBD2,TRBV7-8,TRBJ2-1,16,-,TGTGCCAGCAGCTTAGAGACTAGCGGGGCTGGGAATGAGCAGTTCTTC,CASSLETSGAGNEQFF
TRBD1,TRBV6-5,TRBJ1-5,12,-,TGTGCCAGCGACGACAGGGCTCAGCCCCAGCATTTT,CASDDRAQPQHF
TRBD1,TRBV27,TRBJ1-2,15,-,TGTGCCAGCAGTCAAGGACAGGGTGGCGGCTATGGCTACACCTTC,CASSQGQGGGYGYTF
-,TRBV19,TRBJ1-1,16,-,TGTGCCAGTAGTGGGGGTTACGGGACTTCTTATACTGAAGCTTTCTTT,CASSGGYGTSYTEAFF
-,TRBV28,TRBJ2-7,13,few,TGTGCCACCCGTAGCGTAGAGTCCTACGAGCAGTACTTC,CATRSVESYEQYF
-,TRBV6-5,TRBJ2-1,14,-,TGTGCCAGCAGCCACGAGGCTACCTACAATGAGCAGTTCTTC,CASSHEATYNEQFF
TRBD2,TRBV14,TRBJ2-3,16,once,TGTGCCAGCAGCCAAGCACTAGCGGGGCGAAGCGATACGCAGTATTTT,CASSQALAGRSDTQYF
-,TRBV29-1,TRBJ2-7,16,-,TGCAGCGCCCTAGGGGGAGGACAGGAGAGCTCCTACGAGCAGTACTTC,CSALGGGQESSYEQYF